The entry below describes one T cell receptor beta chain. The target of this receptor is not known. Per-base qualities were not stored, and no clone one base away is much larger. CDR1 and CDR2 were assigned from the germline V gene (reference sequence) as GTSNPN and SVGIG. Unmatched junction bases come to 12, with V trimmed by 4 bases and J by 4 bases. Its CDR3 holds 16 amino acids, cysteine through phenylalanine. The DNA shown is the 48-base CDR3, in frame from base 1. The data belong to a study of T cells in Graves' hyperthyroidism and ophthalmopathy (dated by TCRdb to the late 2010s). General notes on the study: Peripheral blood was sampled at the time of initial diagnosis, prior to any treatment. TCR V-J signatures able to tell the groups apart were searched for in a discovery cohort of 95 or so patients, of whom more than 40 had Graves' ophthalmopathy and about 55 had stable Graves' hyperthyroidism. Whether ophthalmopathy could be predicted prospectively was tested in an independent validation cohort made up of approximately 19 hyperthyroidism patients plus 17 patients who later progressed to ophthalmopathy. For training and testing, the 80 to 100 patients in the discovery cohort were randomly divided in a 7:3 ratio. Thyroid tissue and blood T-cell repertoires from several Graves' hyperthyroidism patients were also compared in the study. Once sampling was done, hyperthyroidism patients were given methimazole at a starting dose of 30 mg daily, whereas ophthalmopathy patients were given high-dose intravenous methylprednisolone. According to the paper, TCR Vbeta CDR3 sequencing was carried out on over 130 peripheral blood samples, which came from about 45 ophthalmopathy, 70 to 80 hyperthyroidism and about 17 progressor patients.

The investigation overall reported the following: Ophthalmopathy was separated from stable hyperthyroidism by a 13 V-J signature model, with about 88% sensitivity and about 81% specificity obtained in cross-validation and 80%/75% obtained in testing. No statistical method was used to set the sample size in advance, and investigators knew the group allocation. In validation, the model predicted progression to ophthalmopathy with around 71% sensitivity and approximately 74% specificity, a median of about 6.7 months before onset. Most expanded thyroid clonotypes (frequency above 0.001) were also detected in blood, a finding suggesting that blood repertoires may reflect thyroid immune responses.

Moderately to severely active disease, a Clinical Activity Score of at least 3, a NOSPECS grade of at least 4, and a duration under 3 months were present in ophthalmopathy patients. The study excluded patients with uncontrolled infections, other autoimmune diseases, pregnancy or lactation. Diagnoses relied on clinical symptoms, serum thyroxine and TRAb, thyroid ultrasound and orbital computed tomography. Ficoll-Paque density gradient centrifugation was used to isolate PBMCs from about 10 ml of fresh peripheral blood. Trizol reagent was used to extract total RNA, and RNA quality was then checked on an Agilent 2100 Bioanalyzer. Amplification of TCR beta CDR3 regions was carried out from RNA transcripts. The TCR CDR3 was subjected to a first round of RT-PCR using the HTBI primer set and the Qiagen OneStep RT-PCR kit. A second multiplex PCR round built the libraries, followed by size selection and purification. Libraries were sequenced paired-end with 100 bp reads on an Illumina HiSeq2000. The original pipeline was this. Raw data were processed with SOAPnuke, discarding reads with adapters, uncalled bases, mean Phred below 15, or no exact constant-primer or identifier match. High-quality paired reads were merged with COPE v1.2.5, and unique nucleotide sequences were defined as clonotypes. MiTCR v1.1 was used to align clonotypes to the IMGT TRBV, TRBD and TRBJ reference segments. Analysis was restricted to V-J combinations with a frequency above 0.0001, which covered approximately 99% of repertoires. The TCS score was defined as the ratio of F50 (clonal expansion) to E x V (chaos), calculated using BLOSUM62-based TCRdist between CDR3 peptides within each V-J. Welch's t-statistics and random forest reduced fewer than 600 V-J features to 13, which were used in a naive Bayes classifier (R e1071). TCRdb reprocessed the public reads (quality trimming at Q25 with fastp, clone calling with MiXCR) and kept in-frame beta chains. Each CDR3 protein appears once, grouped with its most common genes and DNA. The V and J calls, along with clone size, are taken from TCRdb and not from the paper's own processing. The sample table contains 250,000 to 400,000 distinct CDR3 sequences; only one count was recorded for roughly an eighth of them. Roughly 33% of the sample is taken by the ten largest.

Sequencing was done on a sample of blood. The source is a woman aged 40 to 55 with Graves' ophthalmopathy. The chain is encoded by TRBV30 joined to TRBJ2-3; 9 bases in between match TRBD2. Read as DNA, the sequence is TGTGCCTGGAACCGCATTAGCGGGAGCGAGTCAGATACGCAGTATTTT. This gives the protein CAWNRISGSESDTQYF.